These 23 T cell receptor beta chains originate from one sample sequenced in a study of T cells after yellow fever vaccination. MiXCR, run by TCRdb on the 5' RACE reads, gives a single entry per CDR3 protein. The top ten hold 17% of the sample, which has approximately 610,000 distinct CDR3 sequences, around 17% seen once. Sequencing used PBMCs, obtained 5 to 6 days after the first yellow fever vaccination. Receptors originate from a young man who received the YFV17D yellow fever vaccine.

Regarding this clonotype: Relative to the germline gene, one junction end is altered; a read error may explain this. For the CDR3, the DNA is TGCAGTACTAGTTCACAGGGGGATTACGAGCAGTACTTC. Protein product: CSTSSQGDYEQYF. V usage is TRBV20-1 and J usage is TRBJ2-7; TRBD1 matches 8 bases. CDR1 and CDR2 from the germline V gene are DFQATT and SNEGSKA (reference sequence). The CDR3 runs to 13 residues.

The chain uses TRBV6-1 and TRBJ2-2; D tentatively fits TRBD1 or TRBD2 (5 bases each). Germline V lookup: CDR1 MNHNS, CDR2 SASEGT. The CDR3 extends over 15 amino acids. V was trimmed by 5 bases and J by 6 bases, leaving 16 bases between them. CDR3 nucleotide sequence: TGTGCCAGCAGTCTGTCCCGACTGGGGGCCGGGGAGCTGTTTTTT. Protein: CASSLSRLGAGELFF.

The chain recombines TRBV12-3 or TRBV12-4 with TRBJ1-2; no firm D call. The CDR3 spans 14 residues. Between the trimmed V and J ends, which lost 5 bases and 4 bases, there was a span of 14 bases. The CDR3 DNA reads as TGTGCCAGCAGTCTCTGGGAACGCGGCTATGGCTACACCTTC. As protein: CASSLWERGYGYTF.

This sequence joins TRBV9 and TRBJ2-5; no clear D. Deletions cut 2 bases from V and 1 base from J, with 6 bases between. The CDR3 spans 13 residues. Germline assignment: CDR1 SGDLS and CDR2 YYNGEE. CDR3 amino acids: CASSVGGQETQYF. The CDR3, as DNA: TGTGCCAGCAGCGTGGGCGGCCAAGAGACCCAGTACTTC.

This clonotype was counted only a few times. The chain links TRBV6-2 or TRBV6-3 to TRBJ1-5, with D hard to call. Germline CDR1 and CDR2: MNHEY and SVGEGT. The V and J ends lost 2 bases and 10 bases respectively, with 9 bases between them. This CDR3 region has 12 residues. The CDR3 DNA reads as TGTGCCAGCAGTTACCAGTGGTTACCCCAGCATTTT. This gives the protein CASSYQWLPQHF.

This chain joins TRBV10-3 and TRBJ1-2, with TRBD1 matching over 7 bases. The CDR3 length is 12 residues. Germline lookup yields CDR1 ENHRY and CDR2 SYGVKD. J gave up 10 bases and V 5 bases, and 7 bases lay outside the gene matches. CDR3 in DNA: TGTGCCATCAGTTTCCGGGACAGTGACTACACCTTC. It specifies CAISFRDSDYTF.

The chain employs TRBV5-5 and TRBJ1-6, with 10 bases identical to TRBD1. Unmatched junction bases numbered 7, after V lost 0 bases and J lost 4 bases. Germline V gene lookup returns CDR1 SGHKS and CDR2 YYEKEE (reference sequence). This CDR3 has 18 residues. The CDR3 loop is CASSLARTGGRYNSPLHF. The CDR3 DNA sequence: TGTGCCAGCAGCTTGGCCAGGACAGGGGGAAGATATAATTCACCCCTCCACTTT.

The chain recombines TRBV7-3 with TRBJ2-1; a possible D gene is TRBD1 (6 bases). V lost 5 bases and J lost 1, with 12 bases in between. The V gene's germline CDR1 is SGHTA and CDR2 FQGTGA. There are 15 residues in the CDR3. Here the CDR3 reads CASSPNQGSYNEQFF. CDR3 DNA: TGTGCCAGCAGCCCGAATCAGGGGTCCTACAATGAGCAGTTCTTC.

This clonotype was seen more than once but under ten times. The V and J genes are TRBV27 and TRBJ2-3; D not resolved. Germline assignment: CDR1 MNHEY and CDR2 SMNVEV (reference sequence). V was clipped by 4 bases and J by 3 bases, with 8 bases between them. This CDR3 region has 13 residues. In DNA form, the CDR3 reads TGTGCCAGCAGTTCCCTTGTTACAGATACGCAGTATTTT. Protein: CASSSLVTDTQYF.

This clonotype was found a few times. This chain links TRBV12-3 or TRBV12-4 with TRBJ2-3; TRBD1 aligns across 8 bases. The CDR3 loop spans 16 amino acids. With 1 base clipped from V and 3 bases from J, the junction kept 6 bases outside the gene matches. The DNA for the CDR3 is TGTGCCAGCAGTTTAGGGCCAGGGGGCGCGACAGATACGCAGTATTTT. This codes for CASSLGPGGATDTQYF.

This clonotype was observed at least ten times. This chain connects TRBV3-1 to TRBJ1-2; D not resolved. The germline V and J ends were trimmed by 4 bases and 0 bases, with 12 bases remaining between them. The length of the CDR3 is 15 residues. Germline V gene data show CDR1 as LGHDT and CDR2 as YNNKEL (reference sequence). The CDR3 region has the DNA TGTGCCAGCAGCCCACGGACGGAGCCTAACTATGGCTACACCTTC. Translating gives CASSPRTEPNYGYTF.

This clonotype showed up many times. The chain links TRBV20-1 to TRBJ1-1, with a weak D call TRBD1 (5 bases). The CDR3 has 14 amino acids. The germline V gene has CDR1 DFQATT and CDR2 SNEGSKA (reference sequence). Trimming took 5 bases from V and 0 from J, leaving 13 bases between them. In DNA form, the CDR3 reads TGCAGTGCTCTCACGGGACGGCTGAACACTGAAGCTTTCTTT. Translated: CSALTGRLNTEAFF.

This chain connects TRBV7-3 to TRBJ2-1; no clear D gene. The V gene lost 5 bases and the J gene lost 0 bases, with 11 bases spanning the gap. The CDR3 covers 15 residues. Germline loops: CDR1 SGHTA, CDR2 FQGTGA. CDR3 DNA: TGTGCCAGCAGCCCCTATAAAAGCTCCTACAATGAGCAGTTCTTC. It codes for CASSPYKSSYNEQFF.

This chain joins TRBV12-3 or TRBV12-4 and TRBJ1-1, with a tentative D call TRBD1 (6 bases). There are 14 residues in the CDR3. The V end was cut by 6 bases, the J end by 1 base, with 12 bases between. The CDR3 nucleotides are TGTGCCAGCAGAGTCTCAGGGGAGAACACTGAAGCTTTCTTT. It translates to CASRVSGENTEAFF.

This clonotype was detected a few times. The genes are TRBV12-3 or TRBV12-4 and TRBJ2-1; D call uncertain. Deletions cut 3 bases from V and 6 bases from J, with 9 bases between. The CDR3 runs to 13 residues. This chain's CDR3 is CASSFGRPNEQFF. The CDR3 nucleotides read TGTGCCAGCAGTTTCGGGCGACCCAATGAGCAGTTCTTC.

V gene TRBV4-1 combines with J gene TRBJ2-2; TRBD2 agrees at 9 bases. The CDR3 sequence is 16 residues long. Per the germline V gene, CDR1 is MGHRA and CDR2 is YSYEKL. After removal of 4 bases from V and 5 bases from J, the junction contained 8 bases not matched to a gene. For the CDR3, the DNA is TGCGCCAGCAGCCCGTGGACTAGCGTGGGAACCGGGGAGCTGTTTTTT. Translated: CASSPWTSVGTGELFF.

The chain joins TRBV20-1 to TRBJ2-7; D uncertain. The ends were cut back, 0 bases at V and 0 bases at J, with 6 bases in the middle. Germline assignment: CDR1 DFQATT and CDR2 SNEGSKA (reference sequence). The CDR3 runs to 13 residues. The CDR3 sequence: CSARDLDSYEQYF. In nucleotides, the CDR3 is TGCAGTGCTAGAGATCTTGACTCCTACGAGCAGTACTTC.

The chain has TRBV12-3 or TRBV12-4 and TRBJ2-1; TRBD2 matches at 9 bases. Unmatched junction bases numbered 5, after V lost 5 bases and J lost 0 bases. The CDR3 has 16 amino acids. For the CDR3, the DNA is TGTGCCAGCAGTCTTAGCGGGGGACCCTCCTACAATGAGCAGTTCTTC. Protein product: CASSLSGGPSYNEQFF.

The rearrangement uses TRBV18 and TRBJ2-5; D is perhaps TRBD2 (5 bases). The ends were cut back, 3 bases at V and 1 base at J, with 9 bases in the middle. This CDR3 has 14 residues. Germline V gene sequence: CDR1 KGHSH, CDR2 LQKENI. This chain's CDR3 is CASSPTSGQETQYF. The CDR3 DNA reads TGTGCCAGCTCACCGACGAGCGGCCAAGAGACCCAGTACTTC. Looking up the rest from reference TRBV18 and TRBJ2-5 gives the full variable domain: NAGVMQNPRHLVRRRGQEARLRCSPMKGHSHVYWYRQLPEEGLKFMVYLQKENIIDESGMPKERFSAEFPKEGPSILRIQQVVRGDSAAYFCASSPTSGQETQYFGPGTRLLVL.

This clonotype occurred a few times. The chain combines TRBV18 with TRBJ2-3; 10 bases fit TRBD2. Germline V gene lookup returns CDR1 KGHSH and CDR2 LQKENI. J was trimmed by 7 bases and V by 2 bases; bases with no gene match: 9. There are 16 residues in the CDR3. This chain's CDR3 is CASSPRASGGRYTQYF. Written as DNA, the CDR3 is TGTGCCAGCTCACCAAGGGCTAGCGGGGGTCGGTATACGCAGTATTTT. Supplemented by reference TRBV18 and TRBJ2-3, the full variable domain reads NAGVMQNPRHLVRRRGQEARLRCSPMKGHSHVYWYRQLPEEGLKFMVYLQKENIIDESGMPKERFSAEFPKEGPSILRIQQVVRGDSAAYFCASSPRASGGRYTQYFGPGTRLTVL.

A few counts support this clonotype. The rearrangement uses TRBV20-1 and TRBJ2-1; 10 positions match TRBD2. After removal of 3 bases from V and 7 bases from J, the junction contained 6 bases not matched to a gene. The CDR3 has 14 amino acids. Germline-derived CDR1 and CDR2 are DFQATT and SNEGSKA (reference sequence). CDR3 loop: CSARTGLAKNEQFF. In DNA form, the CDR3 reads TGCAGTGCTAGGACGGGACTAGCGAAGAATGAGCAGTTCTTC.

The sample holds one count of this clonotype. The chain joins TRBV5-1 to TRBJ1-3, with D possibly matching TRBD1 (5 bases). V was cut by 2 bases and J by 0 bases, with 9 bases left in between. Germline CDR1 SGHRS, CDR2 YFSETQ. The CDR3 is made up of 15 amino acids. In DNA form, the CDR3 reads TGCGCCAGCAGCTTTACAGGTAGCTCTGGAAACACCATATATTTT. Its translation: CASSFTGSSGNTIYF.

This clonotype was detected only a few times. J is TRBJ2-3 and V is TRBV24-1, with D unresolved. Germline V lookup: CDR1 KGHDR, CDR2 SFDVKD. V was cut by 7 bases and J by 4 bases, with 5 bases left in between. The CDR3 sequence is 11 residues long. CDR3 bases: TGTGCCACCAGCGCGGCAGATACGCAGTATTTT. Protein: CATSAADTQYF.